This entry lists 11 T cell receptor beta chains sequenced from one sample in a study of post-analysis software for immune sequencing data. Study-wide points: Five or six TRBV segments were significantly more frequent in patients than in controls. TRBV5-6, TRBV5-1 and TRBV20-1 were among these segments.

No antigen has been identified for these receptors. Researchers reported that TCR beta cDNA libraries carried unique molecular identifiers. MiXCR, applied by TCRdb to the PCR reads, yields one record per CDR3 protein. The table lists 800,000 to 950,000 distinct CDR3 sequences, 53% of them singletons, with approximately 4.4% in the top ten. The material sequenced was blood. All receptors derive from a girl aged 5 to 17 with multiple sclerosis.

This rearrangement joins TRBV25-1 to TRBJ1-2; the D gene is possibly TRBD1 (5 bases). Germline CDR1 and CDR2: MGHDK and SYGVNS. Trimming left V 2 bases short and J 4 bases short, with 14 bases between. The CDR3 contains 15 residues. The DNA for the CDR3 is TGTGCCAGCAGTGAAGGCCCTGGGGGGATCTATGGCTACACCTTC. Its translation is CASSEGPGGIYGYTF.

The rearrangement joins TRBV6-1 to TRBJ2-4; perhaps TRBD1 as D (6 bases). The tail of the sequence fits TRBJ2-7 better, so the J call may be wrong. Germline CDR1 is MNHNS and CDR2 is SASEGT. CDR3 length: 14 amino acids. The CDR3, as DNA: TGTGCCAGCAGTTTGACAGGTGGGGACTACGAGCAGTACTTC. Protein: CASSLTGGDYEQYF.

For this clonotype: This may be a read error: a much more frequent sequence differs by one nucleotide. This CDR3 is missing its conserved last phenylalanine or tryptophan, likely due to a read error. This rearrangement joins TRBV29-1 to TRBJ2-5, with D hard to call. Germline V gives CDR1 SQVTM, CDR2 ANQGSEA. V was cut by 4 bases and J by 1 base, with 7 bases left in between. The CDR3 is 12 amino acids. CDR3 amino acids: CSVGWRQETQYV. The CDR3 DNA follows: TGCAGCGTTGGCTGGCGCCAAGAGACCCAGTACGTC.

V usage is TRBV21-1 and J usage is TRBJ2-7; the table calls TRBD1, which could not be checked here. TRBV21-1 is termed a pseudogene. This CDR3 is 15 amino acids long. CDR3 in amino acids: CASSRDRFFSYEQYF. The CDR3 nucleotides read TGTGCCAGCAGCCGGGACAGGTTTTTTTCCTACGAGCAGTACTTC.

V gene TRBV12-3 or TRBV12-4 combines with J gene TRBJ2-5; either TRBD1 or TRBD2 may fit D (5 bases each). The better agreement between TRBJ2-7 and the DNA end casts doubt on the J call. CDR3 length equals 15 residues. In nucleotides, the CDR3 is TGTGCCAGCAACCTCGAGGGGTCCGCATACTACGAGCAGTACTTC. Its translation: CASNLEGSAYYEQYF.

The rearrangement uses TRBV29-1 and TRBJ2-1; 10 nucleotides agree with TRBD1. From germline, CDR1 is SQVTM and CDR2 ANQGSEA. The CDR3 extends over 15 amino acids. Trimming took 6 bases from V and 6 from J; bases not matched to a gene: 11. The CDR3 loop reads CSVPGYRTGGNEQFF. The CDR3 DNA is TGCAGCGTCCCTGGGTATCGGACAGGGGGCAATGAGCAGTTCTTC.

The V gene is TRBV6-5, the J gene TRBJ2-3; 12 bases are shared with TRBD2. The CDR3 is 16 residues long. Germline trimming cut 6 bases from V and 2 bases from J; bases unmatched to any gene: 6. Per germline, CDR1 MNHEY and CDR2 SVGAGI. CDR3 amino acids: CASSQLAGGLTDTQYF. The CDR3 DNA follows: TGTGCCAGCAGCCAACTAGCGGGGGGTCTCACAGATACGCAGTATTTT.

This CDR3 reads CASSQERGSSYEQYF. CDR3 in DNA: TGTGCCAGCAGCCAAGAGCGGGGAAGCTCCTACGAGCAGTACTTC. This sequence joins TRBV7-8 and TRBJ2-7; 7 positions agree with TRBD2. This CDR3 comprises 15 residues. V lost 5 bases to trimming and J lost 0 bases; unmatched junction nucleotides: 7. CDR1 and CDR2 from the germline V gene are SGHVS and FQNEAQ.

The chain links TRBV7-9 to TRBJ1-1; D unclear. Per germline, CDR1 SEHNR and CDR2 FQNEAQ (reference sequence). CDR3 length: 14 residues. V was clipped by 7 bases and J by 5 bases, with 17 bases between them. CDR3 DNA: TGTGCCAGCAACCTAGACACCGTGGGAACTGAAGCTTTCTTT. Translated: CASNLDTVGTEAFF.

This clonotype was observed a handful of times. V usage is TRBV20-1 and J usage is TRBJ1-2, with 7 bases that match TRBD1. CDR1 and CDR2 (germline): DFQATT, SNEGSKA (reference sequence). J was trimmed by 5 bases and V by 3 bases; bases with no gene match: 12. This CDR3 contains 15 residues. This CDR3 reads CSASLVFGTEYGYTF. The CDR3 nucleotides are TGCAGTGCTAGTTTAGTATTTGGGACAGAGTATGGCTACACCTTC.

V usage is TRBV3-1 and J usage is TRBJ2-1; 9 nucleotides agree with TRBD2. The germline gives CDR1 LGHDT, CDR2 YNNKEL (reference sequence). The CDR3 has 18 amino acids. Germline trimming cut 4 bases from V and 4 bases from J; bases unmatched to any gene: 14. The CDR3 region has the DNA TGTGCCAGCAGCCCCGGGACTAGCTCCCATTTAGGGTACAATGAGCAGTTCTTC. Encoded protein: CASSPGTSSHLGYNEQFF.